This T cell receptor (beta chain) emerged from a study of cytomegalovirus exposure and HLA in healthy donors. Whole-study findings and limits: On later analysis, the bulk of CMV-associated TCR beta chains appeared to be HLA-restricted. As a later analysis showed, a missense DCLRE1C variant was linked to trimming of TCR beta V- and J-genes. The authors enumerated roughly 160 TCR beta chains as linked to cytomegalovirus.

The PCR made use of 60 Vbeta and 13 Jbeta primers. TCRdb keeps only in-frame clones here, not all; method: immunoSEQ multiplex PCR. The table shows 90,000 to 150,000 clones, with approximately 8% occurring only once. As to this clone: No antigen is known for it.

This CDR3 has 15 residues. Germline loops: CDR1 SGHTA, CDR2 FQGNSA. Deletions cut 7 bases from V and 0 bases from J, with 13 bases between. The V and J genes are TRBV7-2 and TRBJ2-1, with D maybe TRBD1 (5 bases). Sequencing was performed on PBMCs. This clonotype originated in a woman aged 40-49 years in good health and CMV-seropositive. The CDR3 loop reads CASTWGFSSYNEQFF. The CDR3 DNA is TGTGCCAGCACCTGGGGCTTCAGCTCCTACAATGAGCAGTTCTTC.